This T cell receptor (beta chain) was identified during a study of patients with pleural tuberculosis. This clonotype was observed at least ten times. TCRdb called the reads again in MiXCR, with one record for every CDR3 protein. The sample records around 54,000 distinct CDR3 sequences, 5.5% to 8% being singletons. The CDR3 consists of 14 residues. Trimming shortened V by 5 bases and J by 7 bases, and 15 bases separated the two germline ends. Germline V CDR1 and CDR2: SGHDT, YYEEEE. V and J are TRBV5-6 and TRBJ1-4; D not certain. This receptor was taken from a human donor with pleural tuberculosis. CDR3 region: CASRERAAVEKLFF. In DNA form, the CDR3 reads TGTGCCAGCAGAGAGAGGGCCGCGGTTGAAAAACTGTTTTTT.